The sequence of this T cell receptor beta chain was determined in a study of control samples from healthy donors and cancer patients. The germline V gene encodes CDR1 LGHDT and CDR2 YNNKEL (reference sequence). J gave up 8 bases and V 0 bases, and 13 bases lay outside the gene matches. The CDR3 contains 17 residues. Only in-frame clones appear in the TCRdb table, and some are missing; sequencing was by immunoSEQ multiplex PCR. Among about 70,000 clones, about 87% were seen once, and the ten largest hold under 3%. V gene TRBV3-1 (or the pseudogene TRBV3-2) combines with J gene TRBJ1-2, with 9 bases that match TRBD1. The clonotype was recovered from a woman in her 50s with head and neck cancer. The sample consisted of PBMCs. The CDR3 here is CASSQEPGQGPPLGYTF. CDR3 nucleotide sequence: TGTGCCAGCAGCCAAGAGCCGGGACAGGGCCCTCCCTTGGGCTACACCTTC.